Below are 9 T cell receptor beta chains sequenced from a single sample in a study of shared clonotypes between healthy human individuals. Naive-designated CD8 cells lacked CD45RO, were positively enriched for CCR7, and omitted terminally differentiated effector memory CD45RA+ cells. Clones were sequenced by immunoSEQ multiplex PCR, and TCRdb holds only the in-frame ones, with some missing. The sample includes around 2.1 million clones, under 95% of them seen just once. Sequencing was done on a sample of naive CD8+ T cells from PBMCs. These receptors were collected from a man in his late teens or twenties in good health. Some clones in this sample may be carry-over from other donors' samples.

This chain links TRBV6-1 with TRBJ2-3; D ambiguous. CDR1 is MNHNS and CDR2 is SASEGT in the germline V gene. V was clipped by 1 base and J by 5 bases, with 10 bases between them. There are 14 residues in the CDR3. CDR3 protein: CASSEGPMVDTQYF. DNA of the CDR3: TGTGCCAGCAGTGAAGGCCCGATGGTAGATACGCAGTATTTT.

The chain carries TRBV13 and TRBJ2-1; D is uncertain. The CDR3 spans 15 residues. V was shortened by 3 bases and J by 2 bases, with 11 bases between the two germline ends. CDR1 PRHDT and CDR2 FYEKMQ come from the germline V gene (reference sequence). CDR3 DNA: TGTGCCAGCAGCTTCAACCAGCGACCCTACAATGAGCAGTTCTTC. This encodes CASSFNQRPYNEQFF.

The CDR3 sequence: CSVEVIDRSSGNTEAFF. The CDR3 DNA follows: TGCAGCGTTGAAGTAATCGACCGCTCATCAGGAAACACTGAAGCTTTCTTT. The chain combines TRBV29-1 with TRBJ1-1; no clear D. Trimming pared 1 base from V and 2 bases from J, leaving 20 bases between. CDR3 size: 17 residues. Looked up from germline, CDR1 is SQVTM and CDR2 is ANQGSEA.

Written as DNA, the CDR3 is TGCGCCAGCAGCCAAGTCGGGACAGGGTTGGTAACTGAAGCTTTCTTT. Translating it yields CASSQVGTGLVTEAFF. The rearrangement uses TRBV4-1 and TRBJ1-1, with 9 bases identical to TRBD1. CDR3 length: 16 amino acids. Germline CDR1 reads MGHRA; CDR2 reads YSYEKL. V lost 1 base, J lost 5 bases, and 8 bases stayed unmatched.

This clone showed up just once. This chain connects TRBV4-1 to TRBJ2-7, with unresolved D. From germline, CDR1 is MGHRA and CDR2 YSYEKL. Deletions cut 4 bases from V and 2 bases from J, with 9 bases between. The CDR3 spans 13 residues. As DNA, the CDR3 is TGCGCCAGCAGCCTTTCTCAGGCCTACGAGCAGTACTTC. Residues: CASSLSQAYEQYF.

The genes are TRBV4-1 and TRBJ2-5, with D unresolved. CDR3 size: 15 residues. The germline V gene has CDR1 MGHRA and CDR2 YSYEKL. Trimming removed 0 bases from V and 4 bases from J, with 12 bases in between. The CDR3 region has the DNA TGCGCCAGCAGCCAAGATAACCCGGGTGGAGAGACCCAGTACTTC. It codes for CASSQDNPGGETQYF.

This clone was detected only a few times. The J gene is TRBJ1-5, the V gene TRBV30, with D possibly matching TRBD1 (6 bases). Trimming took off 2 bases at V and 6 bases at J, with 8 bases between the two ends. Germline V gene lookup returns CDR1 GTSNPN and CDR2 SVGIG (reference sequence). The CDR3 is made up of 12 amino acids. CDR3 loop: CAWSQGGQPQHF. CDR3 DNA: TGTGCCTGGAGTCAAGGGGGTCAGCCCCAGCATTTT.

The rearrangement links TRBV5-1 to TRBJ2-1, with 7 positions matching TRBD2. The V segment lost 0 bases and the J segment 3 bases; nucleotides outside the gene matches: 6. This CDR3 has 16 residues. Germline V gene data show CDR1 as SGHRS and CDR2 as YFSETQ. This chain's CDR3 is CASSLEAGVLYNEQFF. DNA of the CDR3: TGCGCCAGCAGCTTGGAGGCGGGAGTACTCTACAATGAGCAGTTCTTC.

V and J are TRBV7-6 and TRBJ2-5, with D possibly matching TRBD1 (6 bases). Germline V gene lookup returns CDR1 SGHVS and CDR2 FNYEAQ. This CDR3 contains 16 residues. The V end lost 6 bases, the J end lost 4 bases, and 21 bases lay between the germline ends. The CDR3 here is CASSTLRGTATETQYF. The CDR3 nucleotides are TGTGCCAGCAGTACTCTCAGGGGAACCGCTACAGAGACCCAGTACTTC.